A single sample gave rise to the 11 T cell receptor beta chains below, sequenced in a study of shared clonotypes between healthy human individuals (TCRdb year 2020). Libraries were built with the immunoSEQ multiplex PCR assay. The immuneACCESS repertoire file appears here via TCRdb, limited to in-frame rearrangements. These files lack a portion of the clones; in checked studies, under half of the deficit traces to unresolved V genes, and the cause of the others is not known. Within this sample are about 680,000 clones, with 92% of them counted one time only. The ten largest clones capture approximately 25% of the sample. CD8 naive samples were obtained by positive selection for CCR7 among CD45RO-negative cells, yielding a CD45RA+CCR7+ population from which TemRA cells were excluded. Sequencing was carried out using naive CD8+ T cells sorted from blood. The meaning of the sample's cell subset or site label: CD45RA+CCR7+. The receptors stem from a man in his thirties or forties in good health.

The chain recombines TRBV6-6 with TRBJ2-1; the match to TRBD1 covers 7 bases. Looked up from germline, CDR1 is MNHNY and CDR2 is SVGAGI (reference sequence). The length of the CDR3 is 16 residues. Germline trimming cut 0 bases from V and 2 bases from J; bases unmatched to any gene: 4. In DNA form, the CDR3 reads TGTGCCAGCAGTTACTCGGGACAGAACGCCTACAATGAGCAGTTCTTC. Translated: CASSYSGQNAYNEQFF.

V gene TRBV7-2 combines with J gene TRBJ2-7; D might be TRBD2 (5 bases). This CDR3 spans 16 amino acids. V was clipped by 4 bases and J by 3 bases, with 19 bases between them. The germline V gene encodes CDR1 SGHTA and CDR2 FQGNSA. The CDR3 region is CASSSPRLEAGYEQYF. The CDR3 region has the DNA TGTGCCAGCAGCTCCCCTCGACTGGAGGCGGGCTACGAGCAGTACTTC.

The chain links TRBV9 to TRBJ2-3, with TRBD2 matching over 12 bases. The germline gives CDR1 SGDLS, CDR2 YYNGEE. The J segment lost 7 bases and the V segment lost 4 bases, leaving 10 bases of the junction unmatched. The CDR3 is 16 residues long. CDR3 in amino acids: CASSPGLAGTGNTQYF. CDR3 bases: TGTGCCAGCAGCCCCGGACTAGCGGGGACGGGAAATACGCAGTATTTT.

This CDR3 is CASSLNPTGGSGYTF. CDR3 sequence (DNA): TGTGCCAGCAGTTTAAACCCGACAGGGGGCAGTGGCTACACCTTC. The genes are TRBV28 and TRBJ1-2; 10 bases are a match to TRBD1. CDR3 length: 15 residues. V lost 2 bases and J lost 7; bases outside the gene matches: 7. Germline V gives CDR1 MDHEN, CDR2 SYDVKM.

V and J are TRBV27 and TRBJ1-1; D gene unclear. This CDR3 is 13 amino acids long. Germline assignment: CDR1 MNHEY and CDR2 SMNVEV (reference sequence). V was trimmed by 5 bases and J by 0 bases, leaving 7 bases between them. The CDR3 spells CASSAQLNTEAFF. In DNA form, the CDR3 reads TGTGCCAGCAGTGCCCAACTGAACACTGAAGCTTTCTTT.

This clone was detected once. The chain combines TRBV19 with TRBJ2-7, with D possibly TRBD2 on 6 matching bases. This CDR3 contains 15 residues. V was trimmed by 5 bases and J by 3 bases, leaving 17 bases between them. Germline V lookup: CDR1 LNHDA, CDR2 SQIVND (reference sequence). In DNA form, the CDR3 reads TGTGCCAGTAGTCCGACAGCGGGTGGATACTACGAGCAGTACTTC. Translating gives CASSPTAGGYYEQYF.

This chain links TRBV29-1 with TRBJ2-1; D is possibly TRBD1 (6 bases). Germline-derived CDR1 and CDR2 are SQVTM and ANQGSEA. This CDR3 region has 13 residues. V shed 5 bases and J shed 5 bases, with 13 bases lying between them. The CDR3 DNA is TGCAGCGTTCTTAGGACAGACAACAATGAGCAGTTCTTC. Encoded protein: CSVLRTDNNEQFF.

The chain couples TRBV28 to TRBJ2-5; D is unclear. Deletions cut 7 bases from V and 5 bases from J, with 14 bases between. This CDR3 spans 13 amino acids. Germline assignment: CDR1 MDHEN and CDR2 SYDVKM. The CDR3 DNA sequence: TGTGCCAGCATTTCGGAGCTTAGGGAGACCCAGTACTTC. Its protein product is CASISELRETQYF.

The chain combines TRBV5-1 with TRBJ2-7, with 7 nucleotides matching TRBD2. CDR3 length equals 16 residues. With V trimmed by 0 bases and J by 5 bases, 11 bases remained unmatched. CDR1 and CDR2 from the germline V gene are SGHRS and YFSETQ. CDR3 residues: CASSLGIGREKDEQYF. The DNA for the CDR3 is TGCGCCAGCAGCTTGGGTATCGGGCGGGAGAAGGACGAGCAGTACTTC. Variable domain in full (rest from reference TRBV5-1 and TRBJ2-7): KAGVTQTPRYLIKTRGQQVTLSCSPISGHRSVSWYQQTPGQGLQFLFEYFSETQRNKGNFPGRFSGRQFSNSRSEMNVSTLELGDSALYLCASSLGIGREKDEQYFGPGTRLTVT.

This clone appeared a few times. This chain uses TRBV7-9 with TRBJ2-3; the match to TRBD2 covers 12 bases. The CDR3 totals 15 residues. Germline-derived CDR1 and CDR2 are SEHNR and FQNEAQ (reference sequence). With V trimmed by 4 bases and J by 3 bases, 2 bases remained unmatched. CDR3 DNA sequence: TGTGCCAGCAGCTGGACTAGCGGGGAAACAGATACGCAGTATTTT. Translation: CASSWTSGETDTQYF. The whole variable domain, filled in from reference TRBV7-9 and TRBJ2-3, reads DTGVSQNPRHKITKRGQNVTFRCDPISEHNRLYWYRQTLGQGPEFLTYFQNEAQLEKSRLLSDRFSAERPKGSFSTLEIQRTEQGDSAMYLCASSWTSGETDTQYFGPGTRLTVL.

This clone was seen just once. The chain carries TRBV4-1 and TRBJ2-7, with D possibly called TRBD1 or TRBD2 (5 bases each). This CDR3 spans 15 amino acids. Germline V gene sequence: CDR1 MGHRA, CDR2 YSYEKL. The ends were cut back, 0 bases at V and 1 base at J, with 10 bases in the middle. CDR3 protein: CASSQDPGPSYEQYF. The CDR3 DNA is TGCGCCAGCAGCCAAGATCCGGGACCTTCCTACGAGCAGTACTTC.